This T cell receptor beta chain was captured in a study of T-cell memory formation after mild COVID-19. Findings and caveats of the study: Prior to infection, memory already included some responding clones, suggesting cross-reactive memory joined.

V was cut by 2 bases and J by 2 bases, with 10 bases left in between. CDR3 size: 15 residues. Germline CDR1 MDHEN, CDR2 SYDVKM. This clonotype was detected a few times. The antigen is unknown. TCRdb re-called the 5' RACE reads through MiXCR, storing one row per CDR3 protein. The data show hundreds of thousands of distinct CDR3 sequences, around a sixth seen once. The clonotype was recovered from an adult woman who had mild COVID-19 (a few samples of this study predate the infection). Cell type and time point are not known. The sequenced sample consisted of PBMCs or a T cell subset sorted from them (not recorded which). The chain carries TRBV28 and TRBJ2-1; a weak D match, TRBD1 (5 bases). The CDR3 nucleotides read TGTGCCAGCAGTTTAAGGCAGGGTCCCTACAATGAGCAGTTCTTC. It specifies CASSLRQGPYNEQFF.